This is a list of T cell receptor beta chains from one sample in a study of cytomegalovirus exposure and HLA in healthy donors. Profiling relied on immunoSEQ multiplex PCR, and the TCRdb table lists in-frame clones only, not all of them. Of about 200,000 clones listed, roughly three quarters are singletons. The sequencing input was PBMCs. Receptor source: a male donor in good health and CMV-seropositive. CDR3s include the opening cysteine and the closing phenylalanine or tryptophan. Fields, in order: V gene, clone size, D gene, J gene, CDR3 DNA, CDR3 protein. A D gene is named only where the DNA matches it firmly. Some rows have no size entry. The others give once, few or many, or a class for an expanded clone.

v_gene: TRBV5-1; abundance: NA; d_gene: TRBD1; j_gene: TRBJ1-1; CDR3nt: TGCGCCAGCAGCTCGGGACAGCCTTTCGGGGAAGCTTTCTTT; CDR3aa: CASSSGQPFGEAFF
v_gene: TRBV5-1; abundance: NA; d_gene: NA; j_gene: TRBJ2-3; CDR3nt: TGCGCCAGCAGCGGTTGGACACGAGAGTCCACAGATACGCAGTATTTT; CDR3aa: CASSGWTRESTDTQYF
v_gene: TRBV2; abundance: NA; d_gene: TRBD1; j_gene: TRBJ2-5; CDR3nt: TGTGCCAGCAAACTCGACAGGGGCCAAGAGACCCAGTACTTC; CDR3aa: CASKLDRGQETQYF
v_gene: TRBV11-1; abundance: NA; d_gene: NA; j_gene: TRBJ1-1; CDR3nt: TGTGCCAGCAGCTTAGAATTTATCGGTACAGCAAACACTGAAGCTTTCTTT; CDR3aa: CASSLEFIGTANTEAFF
v_gene: TRBV28; abundance: NA; d_gene: TRBD2; j_gene: TRBJ2-3; CDR3nt: TGTGCCAGCAGTTTGTGGCTAGCGGGAGCTGATACGCAGTATTTT; CDR3aa: CASSLWLAGADTQYF
v_gene: TRBV2; abundance: NA; d_gene: NA; j_gene: TRBJ2-7; CDR3nt: TGTGCCAGCAAGCTACCCGGCTACGAGCAGTACTTC; CDR3aa: CASKLPGYEQYF
v_gene: TRBV28; abundance: NA; d_gene: NA; j_gene: TRBJ1-1; CDR3nt: TGTGCCAGCAACCCGGACAATCGGAGGGGAGCTTTCTTT; CDR3aa: CASNPDNRRGAFF
v_gene: TRBV29-1; abundance: NA; d_gene: NA; j_gene: TRBJ2-3; CDR3nt: TGCAGCGTCGTCGCCAAAACTGATACGCAGTATTTT; CDR3aa: CSVVAKTDTQYF
v_gene: TRBV7-6; abundance: NA; d_gene: TRBD1; j_gene: TRBJ1-2; CDR3nt: TGTGCCAGCAGCTTAGGGACAGGGAACTATGGCTACACCTTC; CDR3aa: CASSLGTGNYGYTF
v_gene: TRBV21-1; abundance: NA; d_gene: NA; j_gene: TRBJ2-7; CDR3nt: TGTGCCAGCAGCAAAGATCCGACTAGCGGACCCTACGAGCAGTACTTC; CDR3aa: CASSKDPTSGPYEQYF
v_gene: TRBV5-1; abundance: NA; d_gene: NA; j_gene: TRBJ1-1; CDR3nt: TGCGCCAGCAGCTATGGAGGGGTGAACACTGAAGCTTTCTTT; CDR3aa: CASSYGGVNTEAFF
v_gene: TRBV5-4; abundance: once; d_gene: NA; j_gene: TRBJ1-3; CDR3nt: TGTGCCAGCAGCCCTCGGGCTGGAAACACCATATATTTT; CDR3aa: CASSPRAGNTIYF
v_gene: TRBV5-1; abundance: NA; d_gene: TRBD1; j_gene: TRBJ2-7; CDR3nt: TGCGCCAGCAGCTTGGGACAGGGTAACTACGAGCAGTACTTC; CDR3aa: CASSLGQGNYEQYF
v_gene: TRBV7-9; abundance: NA; d_gene: NA; j_gene: TRBJ2-7; CDR3nt: TGTGCCAGCAGCTTATCAGGGATTGCCACCGAGCAGTACTTC; CDR3aa: CASSLSGIATEQYF
v_gene: TRBV5-5; abundance: NA; d_gene: NA; j_gene: TRBJ2-7; CDR3nt: TGTGCCAGCAGCTTGCACGTTGGTCCCTACGAGCAGTACTTC; CDR3aa: CASSLHVGPYEQYF
v_gene: TRBV2; abundance: few; d_gene: NA; j_gene: TRBJ2-7; CDR3nt: TGTGCCAGCAGTGAATACACGATGAGGGAGCAGTACTTC; CDR3aa: CASSEYTMREQYF
v_gene: TRBV9; abundance: few; d_gene: NA; j_gene: TRBJ1-3; CDR3nt: TGTGCCAGCAGCGCCGGGGGGCAGGCTGGGAACACCATATATTTT; CDR3aa: CASSAGGQAGNTIYF
v_gene: TRBV27; abundance: NA; d_gene: TRBD1; j_gene: TRBJ2-7; CDR3nt: TGTGCCAGCAGTTTATCTGGAGGCCAGGGGGCCTACGAGCAGTACTTC; CDR3aa: CASSLSGGQGAYEQYF
v_gene: TRBV11-2; abundance: NA; d_gene: NA; j_gene: TRBJ1-1; CDR3nt: TGTGCCAGCAGCCGGTACGGGGGGAACACTGAAGCTTTCTTT; CDR3aa: CASSRYGGNTEAFF
v_gene: TRBV5-1; abundance: NA; d_gene: NA; j_gene: TRBJ2-7; CDR3nt: TGCGCCAGCAGATTTCTTCCGCTAGCGCCCTACGAGCAGTACTTC; CDR3aa: CASRFLPLAPYEQYF
v_gene: TRBV6-6; abundance: NA; d_gene: TRBD1; j_gene: TRBJ1-5; CDR3nt: TGTGCCAGCAGTGTGACAGGGTCGGGTCAGCCCCAGCATTTT; CDR3aa: CASSVTGSGQPQHF
v_gene: TRBV28; abundance: NA; d_gene: NA; j_gene: TRBJ2-3; CDR3nt: TGTGCCAGCGAACGGGACTTCACAGATACGCAGTATTTT; CDR3aa: CASERDFTDTQYF
v_gene: TRBV28; abundance: NA; d_gene: TRBD2; j_gene: TRBJ2-1; CDR3nt: TGTGCCAGCAGTCCGATCGGGACTAGTAGGGACAATGAGCAGTTCTTC; CDR3aa: CASSPIGTSRDNEQFF